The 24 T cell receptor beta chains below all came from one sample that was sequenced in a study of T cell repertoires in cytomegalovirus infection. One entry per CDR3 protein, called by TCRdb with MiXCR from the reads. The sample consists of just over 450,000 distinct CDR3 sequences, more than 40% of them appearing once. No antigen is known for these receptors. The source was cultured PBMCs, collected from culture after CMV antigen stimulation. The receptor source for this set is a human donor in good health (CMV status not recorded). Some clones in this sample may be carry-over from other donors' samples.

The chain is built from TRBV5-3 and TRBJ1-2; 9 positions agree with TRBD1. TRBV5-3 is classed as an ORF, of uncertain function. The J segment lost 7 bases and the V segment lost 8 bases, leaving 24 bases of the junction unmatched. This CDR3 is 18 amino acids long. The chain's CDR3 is CASSTIGDSDRGAGGYTF. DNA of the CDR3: TGTGCCAGCAGCACCATTGGGGATTCGGACAGGGGCGCAGGTGGCTACACCTTC.

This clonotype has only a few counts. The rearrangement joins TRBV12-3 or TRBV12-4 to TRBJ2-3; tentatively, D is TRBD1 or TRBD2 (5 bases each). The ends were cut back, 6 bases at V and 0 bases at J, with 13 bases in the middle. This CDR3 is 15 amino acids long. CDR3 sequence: CASSKGPSSTDTQYF. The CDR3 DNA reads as TGTGCCAGCAGCAAGGGACCTTCTAGCACAGATACGCAGTATTTT.

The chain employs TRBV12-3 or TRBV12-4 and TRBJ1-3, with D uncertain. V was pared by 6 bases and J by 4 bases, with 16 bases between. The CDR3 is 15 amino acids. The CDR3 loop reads CASSLTAELGNTIYF. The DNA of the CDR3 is TGTGCCAGCAGCCTCACGGCGGAGCTAGGAAACACCATATATTTT.

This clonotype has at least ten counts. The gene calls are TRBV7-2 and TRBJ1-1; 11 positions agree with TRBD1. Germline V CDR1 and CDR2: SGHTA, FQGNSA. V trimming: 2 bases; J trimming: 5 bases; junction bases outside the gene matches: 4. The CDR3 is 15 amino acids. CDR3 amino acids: CASSLTGTGGTEAFF. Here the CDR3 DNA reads TGTGCCAGCAGCTTAACCGGGACAGGGGGAACTGAAGCTTTCTTT.

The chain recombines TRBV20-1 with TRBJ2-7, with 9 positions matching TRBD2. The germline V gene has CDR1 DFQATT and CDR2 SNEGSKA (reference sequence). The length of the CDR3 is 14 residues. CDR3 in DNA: TGCAGCCCGCGGGTGGCGGGAGGGCCCTACGAGCAGTACTTC. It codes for CSPRVAGGPYEQYF.

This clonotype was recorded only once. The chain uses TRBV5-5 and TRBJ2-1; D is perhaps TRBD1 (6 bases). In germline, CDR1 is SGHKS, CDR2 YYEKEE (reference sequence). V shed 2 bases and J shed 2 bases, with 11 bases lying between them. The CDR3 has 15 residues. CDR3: CASSFTGSPYNEQFF. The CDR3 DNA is TGTGCCAGCAGCTTCACAGGGTCCCCCTACAATGAGCAGTTCTTC.

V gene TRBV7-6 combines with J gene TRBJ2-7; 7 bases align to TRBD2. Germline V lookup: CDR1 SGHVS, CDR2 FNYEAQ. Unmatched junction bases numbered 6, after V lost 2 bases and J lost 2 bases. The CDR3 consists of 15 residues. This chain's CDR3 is CASSLSLAGTYEQYF. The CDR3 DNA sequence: TGTGCCAGCAGCTTATCGTTAGCGGGTACCTACGAGCAGTACTTC.

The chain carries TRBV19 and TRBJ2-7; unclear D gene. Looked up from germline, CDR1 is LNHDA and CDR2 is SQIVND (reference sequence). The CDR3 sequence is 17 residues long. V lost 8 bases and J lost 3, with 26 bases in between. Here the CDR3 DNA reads TGTGCCAGTTCCCAAAACCCCCGACACAGCCAAGGCTACGAGCAGTACTTC. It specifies CASSQNPRHSQGYEQYF.

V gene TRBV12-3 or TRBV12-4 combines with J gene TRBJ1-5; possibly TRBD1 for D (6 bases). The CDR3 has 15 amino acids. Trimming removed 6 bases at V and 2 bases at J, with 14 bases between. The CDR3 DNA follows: TGTGCCAGCAGCTCAGGGGCAACGGGCAATCAGCCCCAGCATTTT. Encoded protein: CASSSGATGNQPQHF.

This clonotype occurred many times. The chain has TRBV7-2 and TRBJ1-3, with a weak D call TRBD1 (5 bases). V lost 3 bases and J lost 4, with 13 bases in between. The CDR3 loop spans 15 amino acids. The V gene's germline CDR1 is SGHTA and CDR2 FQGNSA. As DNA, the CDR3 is TGTGCCAGCAGCTTGGTAGGGGCTTACGGAAACACCATATATTTT. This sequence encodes CASSLVGAYGNTIYF.

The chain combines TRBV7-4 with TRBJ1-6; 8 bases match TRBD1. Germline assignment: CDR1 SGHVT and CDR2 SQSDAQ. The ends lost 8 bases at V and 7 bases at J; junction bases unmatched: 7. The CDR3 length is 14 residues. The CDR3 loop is CASGGRQGNSPLHF. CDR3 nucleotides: TGTGCCAGCGGGGGGAGACAGGGGAATTCACCCCTCCACTTT.

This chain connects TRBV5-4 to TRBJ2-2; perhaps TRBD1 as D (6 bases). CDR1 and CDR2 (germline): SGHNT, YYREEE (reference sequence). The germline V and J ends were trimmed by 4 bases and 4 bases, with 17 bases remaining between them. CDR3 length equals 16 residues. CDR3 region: CASSLTGTQLTGELFF. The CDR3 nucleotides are TGTGCCAGCAGCCTCACCGGGACACAACTCACCGGGGAGCTGTTTTTT.

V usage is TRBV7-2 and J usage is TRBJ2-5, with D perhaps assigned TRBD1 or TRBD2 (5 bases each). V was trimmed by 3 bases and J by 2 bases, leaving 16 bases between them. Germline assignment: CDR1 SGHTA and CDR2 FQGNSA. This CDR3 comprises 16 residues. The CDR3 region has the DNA TGTGCCAGCAGCTTTAGTGTCCCGGGGCCGCAAGAGACCCAGTACTTC. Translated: CASSFSVPGPQETQYF.

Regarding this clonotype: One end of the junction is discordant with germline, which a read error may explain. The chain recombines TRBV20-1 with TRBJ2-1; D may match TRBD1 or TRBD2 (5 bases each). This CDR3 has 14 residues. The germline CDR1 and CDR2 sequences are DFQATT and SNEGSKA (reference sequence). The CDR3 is CSARGVRLYDEQFF. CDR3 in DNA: TGCAGTGCTAGGGGGGTAAGGCTCTACGATGAGCAGTTCTTC.

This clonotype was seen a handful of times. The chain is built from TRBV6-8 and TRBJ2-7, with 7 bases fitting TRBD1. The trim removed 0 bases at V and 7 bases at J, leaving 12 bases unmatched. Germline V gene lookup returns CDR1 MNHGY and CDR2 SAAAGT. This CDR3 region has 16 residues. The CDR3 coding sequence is TGTGCCAGCAGTTACTCGCTAGGGGACAGACATACGGAGCAGTACTTC. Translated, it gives CASSYSLGDRHTEQYF.

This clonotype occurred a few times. In nucleotides, the CDR3 is TGTGCCAGCAGTTACTTCGACAGGGCACGAGGCTACACCTTC. Translating it yields CASSYFDRARGYTF. The chain employs TRBV6-2 or TRBV6-3 and TRBJ1-2, with 7 bases identical to TRBD1. The CDR3 sequence is 14 residues long. With 1 base clipped from V and 8 bases from J, the junction kept 7 bases outside the gene matches. CDR1 MNHEY and CDR2 SVGEGT come from the germline V gene.

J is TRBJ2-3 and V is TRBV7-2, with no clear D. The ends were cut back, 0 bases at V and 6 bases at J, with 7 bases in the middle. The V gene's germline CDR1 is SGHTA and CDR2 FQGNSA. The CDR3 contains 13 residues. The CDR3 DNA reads TGTGCCAGCAGCTTAGCAGCCTCTGATACGCAGTATTTT. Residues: CASSLAASDTQYF.

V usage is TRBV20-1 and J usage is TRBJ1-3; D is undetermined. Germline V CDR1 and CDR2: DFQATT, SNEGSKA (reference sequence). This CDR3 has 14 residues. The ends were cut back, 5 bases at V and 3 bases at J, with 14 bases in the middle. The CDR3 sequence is CSAFGQSVGNTIYF. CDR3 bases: TGCAGTGCTTTCGGCCAGTCGGTTGGAAACACCATATATTTT.

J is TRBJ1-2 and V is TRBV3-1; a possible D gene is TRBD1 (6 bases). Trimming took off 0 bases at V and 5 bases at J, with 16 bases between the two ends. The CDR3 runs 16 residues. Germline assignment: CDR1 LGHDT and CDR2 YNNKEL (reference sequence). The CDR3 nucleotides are TGTGCCAGCAGCCAAGATCCCAGGGGCGGGGGATATGGCTACACCTTC. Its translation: CASSQDPRGGGYGYTF. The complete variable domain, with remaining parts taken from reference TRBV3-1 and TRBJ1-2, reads DTAVSQTPKYLVTQMGNDKSIKCEQNLGHDTMYWYKQDSKKFLKIMFSYNNKELIINETVPNRFSPKSPDKAHLNLHINSLELGDSAVYFCASSQDPRGGGYGYTFGSGTRLTVV.

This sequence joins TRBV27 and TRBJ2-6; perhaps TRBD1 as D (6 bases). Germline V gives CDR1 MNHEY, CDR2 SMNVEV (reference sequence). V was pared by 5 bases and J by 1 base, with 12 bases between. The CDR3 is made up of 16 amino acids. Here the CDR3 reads CASSLGQLSGANVLTF. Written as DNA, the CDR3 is TGTGCCAGCAGTCTCGGACAGCTATCTGGGGCCAACGTCCTGACTTTC.

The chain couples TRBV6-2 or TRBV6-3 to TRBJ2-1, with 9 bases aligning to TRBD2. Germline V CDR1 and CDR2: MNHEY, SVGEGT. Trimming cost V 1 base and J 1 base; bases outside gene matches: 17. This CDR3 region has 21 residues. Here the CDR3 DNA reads TGTGCCAGCAGTTACTTGGGCGGGAGGGACTTCGGGGGAAAGTCCTACAATGAGCAGTTCTTC. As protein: CASSYLGGRDFGGKSYNEQFF.

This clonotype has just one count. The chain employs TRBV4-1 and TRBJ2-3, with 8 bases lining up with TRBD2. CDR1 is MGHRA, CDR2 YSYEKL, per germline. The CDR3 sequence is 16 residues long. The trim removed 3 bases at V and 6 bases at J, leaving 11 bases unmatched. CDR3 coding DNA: TGCGCCAGCAGCCAGACCCCGGGACTAGGGACCGATACGCAGTATTTT. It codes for CASSQTPGLGTDTQYF.

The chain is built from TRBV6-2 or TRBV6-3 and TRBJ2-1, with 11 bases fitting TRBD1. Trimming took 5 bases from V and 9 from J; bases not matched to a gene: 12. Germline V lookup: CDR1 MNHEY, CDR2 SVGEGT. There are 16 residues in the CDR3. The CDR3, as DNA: TGTGCCAGCAGTAGCCCCGGGACAGGGGGAACCAGTGAGCAGTTCTTC. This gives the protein CASSSPGTGGTSEQFF.

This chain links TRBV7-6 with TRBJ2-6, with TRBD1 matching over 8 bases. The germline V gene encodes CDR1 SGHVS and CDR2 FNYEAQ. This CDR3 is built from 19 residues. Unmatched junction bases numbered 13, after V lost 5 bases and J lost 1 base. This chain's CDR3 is CASSGGGSGGASGANVLTF. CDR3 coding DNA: TGTGCCAGCAGCGGAGGGGGCTCAGGGGGCGCGTCTGGGGCCAACGTCCTGACTTTC.